This is a list of T cell receptor beta chains from one sample in a study of cytomegalovirus exposure and HLA in healthy donors. TCRdb's table, derived via immunoSEQ multiplex PCR, lists solely in-frame clones and lacks some. This sample has 76,000 or so clones, with roughly 94% found just once. Material: PBMCs. These receptors originate from a woman younger than 30 in good health and CMV-seropositive. Both conserved end residues are part of each CDR3. Fields, in order: CDR3 length, clone size, D gene, V gene, J gene, CDR3 protein, CDR3 DNA. The D gene is left open where the match is weak. Clone size is given for some rows only: seen once, a few or many times, or a class if the clone is expanded.

cdr3_length: 13
clone_size: NA
d_call: TRBD1
v_call: TRBV7-9
j_call: TRBJ2-1
cdr3_aa: CASSSPRGREQFF
cdr3_nt: TGTGCCAGCAGCTCCCCCAGGGGGCGTGAGCAGTTCTTC

cdr3_length: 15
clone_size: NA
d_call: TRBD2
v_call: TRBV10-3
j_call: TRBJ2-7
cdr3_aa: CAITLGLAGASEQYF
cdr3_nt: TGTGCCATCACTTTAGGACTAGCGGGTGCCAGCGAGCAGTACTTC

cdr3_length: 13
clone_size: once
d_call: TRBD2
v_call: TRBV28
j_call: TRBJ2-7
cdr3_aa: CASSLGLAEEQYF
cdr3_nt: TGTGCCAGCAGTTTAGGACTAGCTGAGGAGCAGTACTTC

cdr3_length: 15
clone_size: NA
d_call: NA
v_call: TRBV28
j_call: TRBJ1-2
cdr3_aa: CASSLPQGLPYGYTF
cdr3_nt: TGTGCCAGCAGTTTACCTCAGGGGCTCCCATATGGCTACACCTTC

cdr3_length: 13
clone_size: NA
d_call: TRBD1
v_call: TRBV4-2
j_call: TRBJ2-7
cdr3_aa: CASQDRDYGEQYF
cdr3_nt: TGTGCCAGCCAGGACAGGGATTATGGCGAGCAGTACTTC

cdr3_length: 19
clone_size: NA
d_call: NA
v_call: TRBV7-2
j_call: TRBJ2-6
cdr3_aa: CASSLTDGLPLTGANVLTF
cdr3_nt: TGTGCCAGCAGCTTAACAGATGGGCTTCCCCTAACTGGGGCCAACGTCCTGACTTTC

cdr3_length: 15
clone_size: NA
d_call: TRBD1
v_call: TRBV30
j_call: TRBJ1-6
cdr3_aa: CAWIGGGLYNSPLHF
cdr3_nt: TGTGCCTGGATAGGAGGGGGCCTCTATAATTCACCCCTCCACTTT

cdr3_length: 16
clone_size: NA
d_call: TRBD2
v_call: TRBV7-9
j_call: TRBJ2-1
cdr3_aa: CASSSLTSGAYNEQFF
cdr3_nt: TGTGCCAGCAGCTCGCTGACTAGCGGGGCTTACAATGAGCAGTTCTTC

cdr3_length: 15
clone_size: NA
d_call: NA
v_call: TRBV9
j_call: TRBJ1-5
cdr3_aa: CASSVGGGAGQPQHF
cdr3_nt: TGTGCCAGCAGCGTAGGAGGCGGTGCCGGTCAGCCCCAGCATTTT

cdr3_length: 14
clone_size: NA
d_call: TRBD1
v_call: TRBV11-2
j_call: TRBJ1-1
cdr3_aa: CASSSRWTGQKAFF
cdr3_nt: TGTGCCAGCAGCTCCCGATGGACAGGCCAGAAAGCTTTCTTT

cdr3_length: 14
clone_size: NA
d_call: TRBD1
v_call: TRBV28
j_call: TRBJ2-3
cdr3_aa: CASSAGGQADTQYF
cdr3_nt: TGTGCCAGCAGTGCAGGGGGCCAGGCAGATACGCAGTATTTT

cdr3_length: 15
clone_size: NA
d_call: NA
v_call: TRBV30
j_call: TRBJ1-3
cdr3_aa: CAWSLGMRAGNTIYF
cdr3_nt: TGTGCCTGGAGTCTAGGGATGAGGGCTGGAAACACCATATATTTT